The 24 T cell receptor beta chains given below trace back to one sample, sequenced in a study of beta chain features in type 1 diabetes. General study results and limits: TCRB CDR3s from Type 1 diabetes patients were moderately but significantly shorter in all four CD4+ subsets.

What these receptors recognize is not known. Of the isolated RNA, all was reverse transcribed, and so the sequenced material was expressed TCRB transcripts. TCRdb's table, derived via immunoSEQ multiplex PCR, lists solely in-frame clones and lacks some. The table lists 680,000 or so clones, roughly 12% of them singletons. Specimen: naive CD4+ T cells from blood. These receptors came from a man in his late teens or twenties with type 1 diabetes.

The CDR3 region has the DNA TGCGCCAGCAGCCCTTCAGGGGTCGTGAATCAGCCCCAGCATTTT. Its translation: CASSPSGVVNQPQHF. The chain couples TRBV5-1 to TRBJ1-5, with D possibly TRBD1 on 6 matching bases. From germline, CDR1 is SGHRS and CDR2 YFSETQ. This CDR3 spans 15 amino acids. Trimming stripped 4 bases from V and 4 bases from J, with 15 bases between.

The sample holds a few counts of this clone. The chain has TRBV7-9 and TRBJ2-7; maybe TRBD1 (5 bases). The CDR3 is made up of 13 amino acids. The germline gives CDR1 SEHNR, CDR2 FQNEAQ (reference sequence). Trimming cost V 3 bases and J 5 bases, with 11 bases left between them. The CDR3 sequence: CASSLGPPDEQYF. CDR3 nucleotides: TGTGCCAGCAGCTTGGGGCCCCCGGACGAGCAGTACTTC.

This clone was seen just once. The gene calls are TRBV7-3 and TRBJ2-5; 7 bases align to TRBD2. This CDR3 spans 15 amino acids. Germline trimming cut 4 bases from V and 3 bases from J; bases unmatched to any gene: 8. Germline V lookup: CDR1 SGHTA, CDR2 FQGTGA. CDR3 bases: TGTGCCAGCAGCTCTATGGGGCTAGCGGAAGAGACCCAGTACTTC. Translating it yields CASSSMGLAEETQYF.

This chain connects TRBV2 to TRBJ2-7; D ambiguous. Trimming pared 6 bases from V and 4 bases from J, leaving 7 bases between. The CDR3 has 11 amino acids. Germline V gene sequence: CDR1 SNHLY, CDR2 FYNNEI. CDR3 nucleotides: TGTGCCAGCAGCGACGGGTACGAGCAGTACTTC. It is translated as CASSDGYEQYF.

This clone occurred a few times. The chain links TRBV19 to TRBJ1-1; 7 nucleotides line up with TRBD1. The CDR3 consists of 13 residues. Unmatched junction bases numbered 15, after V lost 9 bases and J lost 11 bases. Germline V CDR1 and CDR2: LNHDA, SQIVND (reference sequence). In DNA, the CDR3 is TGTGCCAGCGGCATACAGGGGTCCCGGGAGGCTTTCTTT. This gives the protein CASGIQGSREAFF. Together with reference TRBV19 and TRBJ1-1, the CDR3 gives the full variable domain: DGGITQSPKYLFRKEGQNVTLSCEQNLNHDAMYWYRQDPGQGLRLIYYSQIVNDFQKGDIAEGYSVSREKKESFPLTVTSAQKNPTAFYLCASGIQGSREAFFGQGTRLTVV.

The CDR3 sequence: CASSNRQGSTEAFF. The CDR3 DNA sequence: TGTGCCAGCAGCAACCGACAGGGGAGCACTGAAGCTTTCTTT. This chain connects TRBV21-1 to TRBJ1-1; TRBD1 is the table's D call and was not checked against the DNA. TRBV21-1 is designated a pseudogene. The CDR3 runs 14 residues.

The CDR3 is CAIRGISVTDTQYF. CDR3 bases: TGTGCCATCAGGGGGATTTCCGTCACAGATACGCAGTATTTT. The chain uses TRBV10-3 and TRBJ2-3; no clear D gene. Germline V CDR1 and CDR2: ENHRY, SYGVKD. This CDR3 spans 14 amino acids. Trimming removed 6 bases at V and 2 bases at J, with 12 bases between.

J is TRBJ1-1 and V is TRBV18; TRBD1 matches 8 bases. With 5 bases clipped from V and 0 bases from J, the junction kept 5 bases outside the gene matches. There are 15 residues in the CDR3. CDR1 and CDR2 (germline): KGHSH, LQKENI. The CDR3 region has the DNA TGTGCCAGCTCAGGCAGGACAGGGTTGAACACTGAAGCTTTCTTT. The encoded protein is CASSGRTGLNTEAFF.

The chain has TRBV28 and TRBJ1-1, with D hard to call. The CDR3 length is 14 residues. In germline, CDR1 is MDHEN, CDR2 SYDVKM. V lost 5 bases and J lost 6, with 16 bases in between. CDR3 in amino acids: CASSPGPLLAEAFF. CDR3 DNA: TGTGCCAGCAGTCCCGGGCCACTCTTAGCTGAAGCTTTCTTT.

A few counts support this clone. The gene calls are TRBV5-1 and TRBJ2-1; D remains ambiguous. The CDR3 is 13 amino acids. The ends were cut back, 0 bases at V and 6 bases at J, with 7 bases in the middle. The germline V gene has CDR1 SGHRS and CDR2 YFSETQ. CDR3 protein: CASSLVQANEQFF. In nucleotides, the CDR3 is TGCGCCAGCAGCTTGGTCCAAGCCAATGAGCAGTTCTTC.

This sequence joins TRBV28 and TRBJ1-2; the D is unclear. With 6 bases removed from V and 5 bases from J, the gap between germline ends came to 19 bases. CDR3 length: 15 amino acids. Per germline, CDR1 MDHEN and CDR2 SYDVKM. The CDR3 DNA is TGTGCCAGCAGGCCTCCCGCGGCAGGCTTGTATGGCTACACCTTC. Translating gives CASRPPAAGLYGYTF.

The gene calls are TRBV30 and TRBJ1-4; D possibly corresponds to TRBD1 (6 bases). V was clipped by 4 bases and J by 8 bases, with 17 bases between them. Germline V gene sequence: CDR1 GTSNPN, CDR2 SVGIG (reference sequence). The CDR3 has 14 amino acids. The CDR3 DNA follows: TGTGCCTGGACGACAACAGGGATTGGGGAAAAACTGTTTTTT. It codes for CAWTTTGIGEKLFF.

V usage is TRBV18 and J usage is TRBJ2-7, with 7 bases identical to TRBD1. Germline assignment: CDR1 KGHSH and CDR2 LQKENI. CDR3 length equals 15 residues. The ends lost 2 bases at V and 3 bases at J; junction bases unmatched: 7. CDR3 bases: TGTGCCAGCTCACCAATGGCAGGGGGAGACTACGAGCAGTACTTC. Residues: CASSPMAGGDYEQYF.

Notes on this clone: One end of the junction is discordant with germline, which a read error may explain. The chain has TRBV11-3 and TRBJ2-1; 10 nucleotides align to TRBD2. Germline CDR1 SGHNT, CDR2 YENEEA. The CDR3 has 14 residues. CDR3 loop: CASSLGASGGPGIF. The CDR3 DNA is TGTGCCAGCAGCTTAGGGGCTAGCGGGGGCCCAGGGATCTTC.

This clone turned up a few times. The chain couples TRBV10-3 to TRBJ2-7, with 10 bases that match TRBD1. V lost 3 bases and J lost 0; bases outside the gene matches: 5. CDR3 length equals 16 residues. Germline CDR1 is ENHRY and CDR2 is SYGVKD. CDR3 DNA sequence: TGTGCCATCAGTGACGGACAGGGGGTAGTCTCCTACGAGCAGTACTTC. Protein sequence: CAISDGQGVVSYEQYF.

The chain recombines TRBV5-1 with TRBJ1-3, with D perhaps TRBD1 (5 bases). The CDR3 length is 17 residues. With 2 bases removed from V and 0 bases from J, the gap between germline ends came to 15 bases. Germline assignment: CDR1 SGHRS and CDR2 YFSETQ. The CDR3 DNA follows: TGCGCCAGCAGCTTTGGGCAGGGAGGCCTCTCTGGAAACACCATATATTTT. Translated: CASSFGQGGLSGNTIYF.

V usage is TRBV10-3 and J usage is TRBJ1-5; the match to TRBD1 covers 7 bases. Per germline, CDR1 ENHRY and CDR2 SYGVKD. The junction had 6 bases not matched to a gene; V was cut back by 10 bases and J by 3 bases. The CDR3 extends over 13 amino acids. The CDR3: CATTTGYNQPQHF. CDR3 nucleotide sequence: TGTGCCACCACGACAGGGTACAATCAGCCCCAGCATTTT.

A word on this clone: In the same sample, other DNA sequences code for this CDR3. The chain uses TRBV28 and TRBJ2-7; 8 bases line up with TRBD1. J gave up 1 base and V 5 bases, and 7 bases lay outside the gene matches. CDR3 length equals 15 residues. CDR1 and CDR2 from the germline V gene are MDHEN and SYDVKM. The CDR3 is CASSPPGQGSYEQYF. The CDR3 DNA sequence: TGTGCCAGCAGTCCCCCCGGACAGGGATCCTACGAGCAGTACTTC.

The table lists this clone with a few counts. J is TRBJ2-2 and V is TRBV5-6; unclear D gene. Per the germline V gene, CDR1 is SGHDT and CDR2 is YYEEEE. Trimming cost V 3 bases and J 4 bases, with 4 bases left between them. The CDR3 is 12 residues long. CDR3 in DNA: TGTGCCAGCAGCTATACCACCGGGGAGCTGTTTTTT. This codes for CASSYTTGELFF.

About this clone: This specimen includes other DNA sequences encoding the same CDR3. The chain couples TRBV19 to TRBJ2-7; 10 positions match TRBD1. CDR1 and CDR2 (germline): LNHDA, SQIVND (reference sequence). This CDR3 is built from 15 residues. The trim removed 6 bases at V and 1 base at J, leaving 6 bases unmatched. CDR3 region: CASSPGTGASYEQYF. The CDR3 DNA sequence: TGTGCCAGTAGCCCCGGGACAGGGGCGTCCTACGAGCAGTACTTC.

The gene calls are TRBV2 and TRBJ1-2, with 10 bases matching TRBD1. The length of the CDR3 is 17 residues. V shed 0 bases and J 3 bases; nucleotides not matched to a gene: 7. Germline V gene lookup returns CDR1 SNHLY and CDR2 FYNNEI. Here the CDR3 DNA reads TGTGCCAGCAGTGAAGCGCGGGACAGGGGAATCGACTATGGCTACACCTTC. It encodes CASSEARDRGIDYGYTF.

This clone came up a few times. The CDR3 is CASSSTLNEQFF. The CDR3 bases are TGCGCCAGCAGTTCCACCCTCAATGAGCAGTTCTTC. V is TRBV5-1 and J is TRBJ2-1; no clear D gene. The CDR3 spans 12 residues. Germline loops: CDR1 SGHRS, CDR2 YFSETQ. Deletions cut 5 bases from V and 6 bases from J, with 9 bases between.

The genes are TRBV7-9 and TRBJ2-7; the D gene is possibly TRBD1 (6 bases). CDR1 is SEHNR, CDR2 FQNEAQ, per germline (reference sequence). V was clipped by 5 bases and J by 3 bases, with 8 bases between them. This CDR3 comprises 12 residues. CDR3 in amino acids: CASSRTVYEQYF. CDR3 DNA sequence: TGTGCCAGCAGCCGGACAGTCTACGAGCAGTACTTC.

The J gene is TRBJ2-3, the V gene TRBV6-6; 13 bases line up with TRBD2. V was pared by 7 bases and J by 7 bases, with 11 bases of the junction left unmatched. The CDR3 covers 16 residues. Germline lookup yields CDR1 MNHNY and CDR2 SVGAGI (reference sequence). The CDR3 bases are TGTGCCAGCATTATCCGACTAGCGGGGGGTCAGAATACGCAGTATTTT. Translated, it gives CASIIRLAGGQNTQYF.